This note documents a single T cell receptor (beta chain) sequence. Its antigen is still unknown. Assay: immunoSEQ multiplex PCR; the TCRdb copy retains only in-frame clones and omits some. The table has 500,000 to 700,000 clones, approximately 95% seen once. This sample is drawn from a study of shared clonotypes between healthy human individuals. Study-wide points: The generation probabilities recorded for non-shared clonotypes fell below those of clonotypes shared by all four donors. Naive subsets generally exceeded memory subsets in estimated richness. The small donor group covered limited genetic and exposure diversity.

Terminally differentiated effector memory CD45RA+ cells were left out of the naive CD8 fraction, which was CD45RO-negative and positively selected for CCR7. The CDR3 covers 14 residues. Germline-derived CDR1 and CDR2 are MNHEY and SMNVEV (reference sequence). Trimming cost V 8 bases and J 3 bases, with 15 bases left between them. Specimen: naive CD8+ T cells sorted from blood. The genes are TRBV27 and TRBJ2-3, with D perhaps TRBD2 (5 bases). The receptor comes from a woman between 25 and 40 years old in good health. The CDR3 DNA is TGTGCCAGCTATCAAGGGAGTGCGACAGATACGCAGTATTTT. It specifies CASYQGSATDTQYF.